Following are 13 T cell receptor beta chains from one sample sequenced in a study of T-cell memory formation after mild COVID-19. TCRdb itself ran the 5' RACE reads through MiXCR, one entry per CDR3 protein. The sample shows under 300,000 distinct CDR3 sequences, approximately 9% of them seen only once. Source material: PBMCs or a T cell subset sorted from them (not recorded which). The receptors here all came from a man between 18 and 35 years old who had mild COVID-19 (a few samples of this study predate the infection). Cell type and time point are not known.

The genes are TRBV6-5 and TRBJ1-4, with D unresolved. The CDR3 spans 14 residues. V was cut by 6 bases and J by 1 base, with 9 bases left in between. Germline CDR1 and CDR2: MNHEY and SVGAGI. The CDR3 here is CASRPMGTNEKLFF. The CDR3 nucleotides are TGTGCCAGCAGACCTATGGGAACTAATGAAAAACTGTTTTTT.

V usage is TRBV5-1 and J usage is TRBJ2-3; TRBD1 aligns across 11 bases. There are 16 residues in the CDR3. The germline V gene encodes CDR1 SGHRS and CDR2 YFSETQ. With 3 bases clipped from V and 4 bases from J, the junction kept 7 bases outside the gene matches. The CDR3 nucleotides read TGCGCCAGCAGCTGGACAGGGGGCATGAGTCCAGATACGCAGTATTTT. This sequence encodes CASSWTGGMSPDTQYF.

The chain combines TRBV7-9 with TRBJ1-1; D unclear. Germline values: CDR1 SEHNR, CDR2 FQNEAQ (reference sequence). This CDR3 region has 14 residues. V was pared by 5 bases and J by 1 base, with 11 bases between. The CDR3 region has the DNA TGTGCCAGCAGCGAAGTGCTGGGGAACACTGAAGCTTTCTTT. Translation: CASSEVLGNTEAFF.

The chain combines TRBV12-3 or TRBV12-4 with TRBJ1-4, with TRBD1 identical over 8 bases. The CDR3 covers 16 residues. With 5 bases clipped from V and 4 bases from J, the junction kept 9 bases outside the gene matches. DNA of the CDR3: TGTGCCAGCAGTGTCAGGGGGCCTAGGATTAATGAAAAACTGTTTTTT. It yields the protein CASSVRGPRINEKLFF.

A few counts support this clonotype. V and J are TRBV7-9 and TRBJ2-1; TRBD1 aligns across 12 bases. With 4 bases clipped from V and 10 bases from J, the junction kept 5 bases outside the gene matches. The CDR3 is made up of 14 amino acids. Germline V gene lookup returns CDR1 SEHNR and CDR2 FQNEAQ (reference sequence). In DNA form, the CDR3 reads TGTGCCAGCAGCTGGGACAGGGGGCCACTCGAGCAGTTCTTC. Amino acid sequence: CASSWDRGPLEQFF. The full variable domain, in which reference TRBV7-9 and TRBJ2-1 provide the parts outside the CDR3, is DTGVSQNPRHKITKRGQNVTFRCDPISEHNRLYWYRQTLGQGPEFLTYFQNEAQLEKSRLLSDRFSAERPKGSFSTLEIQRTEQGDSAMYLCASSWDRGPLEQFFGPGTRLTVL.

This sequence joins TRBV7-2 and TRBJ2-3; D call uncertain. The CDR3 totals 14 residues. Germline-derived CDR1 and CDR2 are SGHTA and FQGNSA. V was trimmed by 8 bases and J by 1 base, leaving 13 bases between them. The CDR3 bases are TGTGCCAGCCGCCCGGCATTCGGCACAGATACGCAGTATTTT. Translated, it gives CASRPAFGTDTQYF.

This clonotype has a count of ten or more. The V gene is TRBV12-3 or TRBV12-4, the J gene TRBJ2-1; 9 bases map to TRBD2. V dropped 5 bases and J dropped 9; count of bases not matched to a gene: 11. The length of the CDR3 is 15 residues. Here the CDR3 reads CASSRGGTSSTEQFF. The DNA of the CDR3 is TGTGCCAGCAGTCGAGGGGGGACTAGCTCGACTGAGCAGTTCTTC.

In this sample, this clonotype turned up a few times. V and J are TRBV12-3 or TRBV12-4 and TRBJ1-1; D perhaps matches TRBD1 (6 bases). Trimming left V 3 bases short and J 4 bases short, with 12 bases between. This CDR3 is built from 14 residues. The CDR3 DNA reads TGTGCCAGCAGTTTCGAACAGGGCGGCACTGAAGCTTTCTTT. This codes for CASSFEQGGTEAFF.

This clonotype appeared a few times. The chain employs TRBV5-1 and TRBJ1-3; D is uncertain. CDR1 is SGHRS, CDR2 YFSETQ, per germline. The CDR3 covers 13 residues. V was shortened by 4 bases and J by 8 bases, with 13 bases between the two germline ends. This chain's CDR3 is CASSPVPSDTIYF. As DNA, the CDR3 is TGCGCCAGCAGCCCGGTACCGAGCGACACCATATATTTT.

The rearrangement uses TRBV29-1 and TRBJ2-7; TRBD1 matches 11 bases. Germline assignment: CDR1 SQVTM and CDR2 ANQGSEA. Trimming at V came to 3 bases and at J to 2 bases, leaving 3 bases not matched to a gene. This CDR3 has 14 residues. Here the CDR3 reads CSVEGQGETYEQYF. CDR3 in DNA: TGCAGCGTTGAGGGACAGGGGGAAACCTACGAGCAGTACTTC.

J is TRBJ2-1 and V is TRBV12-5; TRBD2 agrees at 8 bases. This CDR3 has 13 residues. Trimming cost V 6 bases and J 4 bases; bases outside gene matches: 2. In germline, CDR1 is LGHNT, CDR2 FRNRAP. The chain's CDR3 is CASGSGGYNEQFF. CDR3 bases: TGTGCTAGTGGGAGCGGGGGTTACAATGAGCAGTTCTTC. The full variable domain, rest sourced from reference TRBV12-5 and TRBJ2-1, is DARVTQTPRHKVTEMGQEVTMRCQPILGHNTVFWYRQTMMQGLELLAYFRNRAPLDDSGMPKDRFSAEMPDATLATLKIQPSEPRDSAVYFCASGSGGYNEQFFGPGTRLTVL.

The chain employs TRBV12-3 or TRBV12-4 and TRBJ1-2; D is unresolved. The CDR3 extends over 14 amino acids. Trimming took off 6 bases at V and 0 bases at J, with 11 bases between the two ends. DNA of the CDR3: TGTGCCAGCAGCCCGAGGGTCTCTAACTATGGCTACACCTTC. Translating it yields CASSPRVSNYGYTF.

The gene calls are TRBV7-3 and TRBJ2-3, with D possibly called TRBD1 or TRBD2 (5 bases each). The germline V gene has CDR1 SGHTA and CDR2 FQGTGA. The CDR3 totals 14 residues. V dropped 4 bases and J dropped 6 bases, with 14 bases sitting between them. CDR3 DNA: TGTGCCAGCAGCTCGGGACCGCACCCTGATACGCAGTATTTT. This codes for CASSSGPHPDTQYF. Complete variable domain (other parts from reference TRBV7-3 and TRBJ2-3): GAGVSQTPSNKVTEKGKYVELRCDPISGHTALYWYRQSLGQGPEFLIYFQGTGAADDSGLPNDRFFAVRPEGSVSTLKIQRTERGDSAVYLCASSSGPHPDTQYFGPGTRLTVL.